This T cell receptor (beta chain) stems from a study of T cells in Graves' hyperthyroidism and ophthalmopathy. With 8 bases removed from V and 9 bases from J, the gap between germline ends came to 17 bases. The germline V gene encodes CDR1 SNHLY and CDR2 FYNNEI. This CDR3 spans 13 amino acids. TCR beta CDR3 regions were amplified from RNA. HTBI primers drove first-round RT-PCR of the TCR CDR3. TCRdb ran MiXCR on the multiplex PCR reads and lists one entry per CDR3 protein. This table holds 300,000 to 350,000 distinct CDR3 sequences, 15% to 20% found once. Stable disease denoted Graves' hyperthyroidism without ophthalmopathy progression within 18 months. This clonotype has a count of ten or more.

Material: blood. The chain carries TRBV2 and TRBJ2-1, with D possibly matching TRBD1 (5 bases). The sequence derives from a man aged 25-45 years with Graves' hyperthyroidism. The CDR3 region has the DNA TGTGCCAGCCTCCCTACAGGTTCCCCTGAGCAGTTCTTC. Translation gives CASLPTGSPEQFF.